In this sample, the clone carrying this TCR beta chain turned up a few times. What it binds is not known. MiXCR, applied by TCRdb to the RT-PCR reads, yields one record per CDR3 protein. The sample holds about 520,000 distinct CDR3 sequences, roughly 27% seen once. The data stem from a study of response to subunit inactivated influenza vaccine. CDR1 is DFQATT and CDR2 is SNEGSKA in the germline V gene (reference sequence). V shed 1 base and J shed 4 bases, with 18 bases lying between them. The CDR3 runs to 16 residues. Findings and limits, study-wide: A suggestion made by the authors is that each seasonal influenza vaccination recruits few new T cells.

Sequencing used CD4+ T cells sorted from PBMCs, obtained more than 4 days after vaccination. The J gene is TRBJ2-3, the V gene TRBV20-1; the D call may be TRBD1 or TRBD2 (5 bases each). The clonotype comes from a man aged 45-60 years who received an inactivated influenza vaccine. The CDR3, as DNA: TGCAGTGCTAGAGTGTCCTTGGTGGGGGTTGCAGATACGCAGTATTTT. This translates into CSARVSLVGVADTQYF.